One sample yielded the 29 T cell receptor beta chains listed below, sequenced in a study of cytomegalovirus exposure and HLA in healthy donors. Primers for the PCR totalled 60 Vbeta and 13 Jbeta. Clones were read by immunoSEQ multiplex PCR, and TCRdb kept only the in-frame ones, dropping some. Of 160,000 or so clones listed, more than 60% are singletons. The source material was PBMCs. These receptors originate from a woman in her twenties or thirties in good health and CMV-seronegative.

The chain carries TRBV7-9 and TRBJ2-1; possibly TRBD2 for D (5 bases). The V gene lost 7 bases and the J gene lost 5 bases, with 18 bases spanning the gap. Looked up from germline, CDR1 is SEHNR and CDR2 is FQNEAQ (reference sequence). The CDR3 spans 15 residues. CDR3 in DNA: TGTGCCAGCACCTACCTCGGGATACCCCACAATGAGCAGTTCTTC. Translation: CASTYLGIPHNEQFF. Filled out from reference TRBV7-9 and TRBJ2-1, the complete variable domain reads DTGVSQNPRHKITKRGQNVTFRCDPISEHNRLYWYRQTLGQGPEFLTYFQNEAQLEKSRLLSDRFSAERPKGSFSTLEIQRTEQGDSAMYLCASTYLGIPHNEQFFGPGTRLTVL.

The DNA for the CDR3 is TGCAGCGTTGTAGCGGCGGTCTATGGCTACACCTTC. It translates to CSVVAAVYGYTF. The chain is built from TRBV29-1 and TRBJ1-2; D uncertain. The CDR3 is made up of 12 amino acids. V lost 4 bases and J 4 bases, leaving 10 bases between the germline ends. Germline CDR1 SQVTM, CDR2 ANQGSEA.

This clone has only a few counts. This chain links TRBV6-1 with TRBJ1-5, with D perhaps TRBD1 (5 bases). This CDR3 comprises 13 residues. V lost 5 bases and J lost 7, with 12 bases in between. Germline CDR1 is MNHNS and CDR2 is SASEGT. The CDR3 DNA follows: TGTGCCAGCAGTTTGGGGGGTATCCAGCCCCAGCATTTT. Amino acids: CASSLGGIQPQHF.

The chain employs TRBV10-3 and TRBJ2-6; D is uncertain. Per germline, CDR1 ENHRY and CDR2 SYGVKD. V lost 0 bases and J lost 4, with 16 bases in between. This CDR3 spans 18 amino acids. CDR3 coding DNA: TGTGCCATCAGTGAGTCGAGTCTAGGAGTTTCAGGGGCCAACGTCCTGACTTTC. It codes for CAISESSLGVSGANVLTF.

V and J are TRBV27 and TRBJ1-1; 8 bases are a match to TRBD1. Germline V lookup: CDR1 MNHEY, CDR2 SMNVEV (reference sequence). This CDR3 contains 15 residues. Losses at the gene ends were 3 bases for V and 1 base for J; bases not matched to a gene: 4. The CDR3 spells CASSFWTGRNTEAFF. The CDR3 DNA follows: TGTGCCAGCAGTTTCTGGACAGGGAGGAACACTGAAGCTTTCTTT.

The chain couples TRBV5-6 to TRBJ2-3; TRBD2 matches at 9 bases. The ends lost 0 bases at V and 5 bases at J; junction bases unmatched: 4. The CDR3 extends over 15 amino acids. Germline CDR1 and CDR2: SGHDT and YYEEEE. The CDR3 loop reads CASSLVRGGVDTQYF. CDR3 in DNA: TGTGCCAGCAGCTTGGTGCGGGGGGGCGTAGATACGCAGTATTTT.

This rearrangement joins TRBV11-2 to TRBJ1-2, with D unresolved. CDR1 SGHAT and CDR2 FQNNGV come from the germline V gene. The CDR3 sequence is 13 residues long. The V gene lost 5 bases and the J gene lost 4 bases, with 11 bases spanning the gap. As DNA, the CDR3 is TGTGCCAGCAGCCCCAATCGGGTCTATGGCTACACCTTC. Translated, it gives CASSPNRVYGYTF.

The chain couples TRBV4-1 to TRBJ2-1; 12 positions agree with TRBD2. The CDR3 length is 16 residues. Germline CDR1 MGHRA, CDR2 YSYEKL. Trimming took 3 bases from V and 8 from J; bases not matched to a gene: 8. This chain's CDR3 is CASSHQLAGGMYEQFF. The CDR3 region has the DNA TGCGCCAGCAGCCATCAACTAGCGGGGGGCATGTATGAGCAGTTCTTC.

V is TRBV28 and J is TRBJ2-2; no firm D call. Trimming took off 2 bases at V and 0 bases at J, with 4 bases between the two ends. This CDR3 has 14 amino acids. CDR1 is MDHEN and CDR2 is SYDVKM in the germline V gene. The CDR3 sequence: CASSLNTNTGELFF. The CDR3 DNA reads as TGTGCCAGCAGTTTAAACACGAACACCGGGGAGCTGTTTTTT.

The chain has TRBV30 and TRBJ2-6; unclear D gene. Between the trimmed V and J ends, which lost 4 bases and 0 bases, there was a span of 4 bases. This CDR3 is 13 amino acids long. The V gene's germline CDR1 is GTSNPN and CDR2 SVGIG (reference sequence). The chain's CDR3 is CAWTVSGANVLTF. Written as DNA, the CDR3 is TGTGCCTGGACGGTCTCTGGGGCCAACGTCCTGACTTTC.

The chain uses TRBV27 and TRBJ2-7, with D maybe TRBD1 (7 bases). Trimming stripped 5 bases from V and 0 bases from J, with 17 bases between. The CDR3 is 16 amino acids. The V gene's germline CDR1 is MNHEY and CDR2 SMNVEV (reference sequence). This CDR3 is CASSPSGGLSSYEQYF. Here the CDR3 DNA reads TGTGCCAGCAGTCCCTCAGGGGGGCTTAGCTCCTACGAGCAGTACTTC.

V and J are TRBV5-1 and TRBJ2-3; D gene unclear. The germline gives CDR1 SGHRS, CDR2 YFSETQ. The V end was cut by 0 bases, the J end by 2 bases, with 7 bases between. The CDR3 totals 14 residues. The CDR3 DNA is TGCGCCAGCAGCTTGGGGGCTCTCACAGATACGCAGTATTTT. It encodes CASSLGALTDTQYF.

The chain links TRBV7-9 to TRBJ2-3, with 13 positions matching TRBD2. CDR1 is SEHNR and CDR2 is FQNEAQ in the germline V gene (reference sequence). The CDR3 loop spans 16 amino acids. V was clipped by 8 bases and J by 3 bases; unmatched bases: 8. As DNA, the CDR3 is TGTGCCAGCGGTCCCACGACTAGCGGGGGGACAGATACGCAGTATTTT. Its protein is CASGPTTSGGTDTQYF.

The chain is built from TRBV15 and TRBJ1-2; TRBD1 matches 8 bases. The V gene end was trimmed by 7 bases and the J gene end by 6 bases; junction bases not matched to a gene: 7. Per the germline V gene, CDR1 is LNHNV and CDR2 is YYDKDF (reference sequence). This CDR3 has 13 amino acids. Here the CDR3 DNA reads TGTGCCACCATCGCCGGGACAGGAAATGGCTACACCTTC. Amino acids: CATIAGTGNGYTF. The full variable domain, its missing parts supplied by reference TRBV15 and TRBJ1-2, is DAMVIQNPRYQVTQFGKPVTLSCSQTLNHNVMYWYQQKSSQAPKLLFHYYDKDFNNEADTPDNFQSRRPNTSFCFLDIRSPGLGDTAMYLCATIAGTGNGYTFGSGTRLTVV.

This sequence joins TRBV30 and TRBJ1-2; TRBD1 might be the D (5 bases). CDR1 is GTSNPN, CDR2 SVGIG, per germline (reference sequence). The V and J ends lost 8 bases and 2 bases respectively, with 18 bases between them. The CDR3 consists of 14 residues. The CDR3 DNA follows: TGTGCCAGGGCGGGGCCCATTATCAACTATGGCTACACCTTC. Translating gives CARAGPIINYGYTF.

The CDR3 loop is CASSLAGWTVVRSYNEQFF. CDR3 nucleotide sequence: TGTGCCAGCAGCTTAGCGGGATGGACAGTCGTTCGCTCCTACAATGAGCAGTTCTTC. The chain couples TRBV7-6 to TRBJ2-1; maybe TRBD1 (6 bases). V was pared by 0 bases and J by 0 bases, with 18 bases between. This CDR3 is built from 19 residues. The germline V gene has CDR1 SGHVS and CDR2 FNYEAQ.

CDR3 sequence: CASSLGQGYNSPLHF. DNA of the CDR3: TGTGCCAGCAGTTTAGGGCAGGGTTATAATTCACCCCTCCACTTT. This rearrangement joins TRBV27 to TRBJ1-6, with a possible D match to TRBD1 (5 bases). The CDR3 is 15 amino acids. The V end lost 2 bases, the J end lost 4 bases, and 9 bases lay between the germline ends. The germline gives CDR1 MNHEY, CDR2 SMNVEV (reference sequence).

In DNA, the CDR3 is TGCGCCAGCAGCTCAGGGGACGGGAATGAAAAACTGTTTTTT. As protein: CASSSGDGNEKLFF. The V and J genes are TRBV5-1 and TRBJ1-4; a weak D match, TRBD1 (6 bases). CDR1 is SGHRS, CDR2 YFSETQ, per germline. Deletions cut 3 bases from V and 5 bases from J, with 11 bases between. This CDR3 comprises 14 residues.

CDR3 coding DNA: TGCGCCAGCAGCCGTGCCGAACTACGACTAACGGCAGATAGCTCCTACAATGAGCAGTTCTTC. The encoded protein is CASSRAELRLTADSSYNEQFF. The V and J genes are TRBV4-1 and TRBJ2-1; D is possibly TRBD2 (5 bases). Germline V CDR1 and CDR2: MGHRA, YSYEKL. V lost 4 bases to trimming and J lost 0 bases, with 28 bases between them. This CDR3 is built from 21 residues.

This clone was observed a handful of times. This chain uses TRBV5-1 with TRBJ2-2, with D perhaps TRBD2 (5 bases). Germline CDR1 SGHRS, CDR2 YFSETQ. The CDR3 has 13 residues. The V end lost 2 bases, the J end lost 9 bases, and 11 bases lay between the germline ends. Here the CDR3 DNA reads TGCGCCAGCAGCTTAGGAGGAGGACGGGAGCTGTTTTTT. Encoded protein: CASSLGGGRELFF.

Regarding this clone: One junction end does not reproduce the germline sequence, and a read error may be involved. Other DNA sequences in the sample encode the same CDR3. The gene calls are TRBV7-8 and TRBJ2-2, with 8 bases that match TRBD1. This CDR3 contains 15 residues. CDR1 SGHVS and CDR2 FQNEAQ come from the germline V gene. Here the CDR3 reads CASSPRQGAGGELFF. CDR3 nucleotides: TGTGCCAGCAGCCCGCGGCAGGGGGCTGGCGGGGAGTTGTTTTTT. Looking up the rest from reference TRBV7-8 and TRBJ2-2 gives the full variable domain: GAGVSQSPRYKVAKRGQDVALRCDPISGHVSLFWYQQALGQGPEFLTYFQNEAQLDKSGLPSDRFFAERPEGSVSTLKIQRTQQEDSAVYLCASSPRQGAGGELFFGEGSRLTVL.

In nucleotides, the CDR3 is TGTGCCAGCTCAAAAGAGCAGGGTATTTTGAACACTGAAGCTTTCTTT. This gives the protein CASSKEQGILNTEAFF. The chain joins TRBV18 to TRBJ1-1, with a weak D call TRBD1 (5 bases). V was shortened by 5 bases and J by 0 bases, with 16 bases between the two germline ends. CDR3 length: 16 residues. The germline V gene has CDR1 KGHSH and CDR2 LQKENI.

The chain couples TRBV4-1 to TRBJ2-5; D perhaps matches TRBD2 (5 bases). The CDR3 sequence is 15 residues long. Trimming cost V 1 base and J 5 bases, with 14 bases left between them. CDR1 is MGHRA, CDR2 YSYEKL, per germline. The CDR3 reads CASSQGFSGWETQYF. In DNA, the CDR3 is TGCGCCAGCAGCCAAGGATTCAGCGGATGGGAGACCCAGTACTTC.

The chain links TRBV4-1 to TRBJ1-6; 8 bases line up with TRBD1. With V trimmed by 8 bases and J by 7 bases, 4 bases remained unmatched. The CDR3 is 13 amino acids. Germline V gives CDR1 MGHRA, CDR2 YSYEKL. As DNA, the CDR3 is TGCGCCAGCCGAGGGACAGGCAATTCACCCCTCCACTTT. Protein product: CASRGTGNSPLHF.

The rearrangement links TRBV18 to TRBJ2-5; 11 bases fit TRBD1. The CDR3 contains 18 residues. The junction had 11 bases not matched to a gene; V was cut back by 2 bases and J by 3 bases. CDR1 and CDR2 from the germline V gene are KGHSH and LQKENI. The CDR3 is CASSPNERTGGQEETQYF. The DNA for the CDR3 is TGTGCCAGCTCACCAAATGAACGGACAGGGGGCCAGGAAGAGACCCAGTACTTC.

The CDR3 DNA follows: TGTGCCAGCAGTTTTAGGCAGGGTTACAATCAGCCCCAGCATTTT. It encodes CASSFRQGYNQPQHF. The rearrangement joins TRBV28 to TRBJ1-5, with D maybe TRBD1 (5 bases). This CDR3 is 15 amino acids long. Looked up from germline, CDR1 is MDHEN and CDR2 is SYDVKM. Trimming took off 3 bases at V and 3 bases at J, with 12 bases between the two ends.

This clone is a singleton in its sample. CDR3 loop: CASRSEGTEAFF. In DNA form, the CDR3 reads TGTGCCAGCAGGTCCGAGGGCACTGAAGCTTTCTTT. The chain has TRBV2 and TRBJ1-1; D ambiguous. Germline V lookup: CDR1 SNHLY, CDR2 FYNNEI. The CDR3 is 12 amino acids. Deletions cut 6 bases from V and 4 bases from J, with 9 bases between. Complete variable domain (other parts from reference TRBV2 and TRBJ1-1): EPEVTQTPSHQVTQMGQEVILRCVPISNHLYFYWYRQILGQKVEFLVSFYNNEISEKSEIFDDQFSVERPDGSNFTLKIRSTKLEDSAMYFCASRSEGTEAFFGQGTRLTVV.

This clone has just one count. This chain links TRBV19 with TRBJ1-2; 8 nucleotides line up with TRBD1. Germline-derived CDR1 and CDR2 are LNHDA and SQIVND (reference sequence). The CDR3 totals 13 residues. Unmatched junction bases numbered 7, after V lost 5 bases and J lost 8 bases. CDR3 loop: CASSLRDRSGYTF. The CDR3 nucleotides are TGTGCCAGTAGTCTACGGGACAGGTCAGGCTACACCTTC.

The chain recombines TRBV7-2 with TRBJ2-3; 9 nucleotides agree with TRBD2. From germline, CDR1 is SGHTA and CDR2 FQGNSA. This CDR3 has 15 residues. V was clipped by 7 bases and J by 3 bases; unmatched bases: 8. In nucleotides, the CDR3 is TGTGCCAGCACCCGGGCGGGGGGGCGAACAGATACGCAGTATTTT. Translation gives CASTRAGGRTDTQYF.